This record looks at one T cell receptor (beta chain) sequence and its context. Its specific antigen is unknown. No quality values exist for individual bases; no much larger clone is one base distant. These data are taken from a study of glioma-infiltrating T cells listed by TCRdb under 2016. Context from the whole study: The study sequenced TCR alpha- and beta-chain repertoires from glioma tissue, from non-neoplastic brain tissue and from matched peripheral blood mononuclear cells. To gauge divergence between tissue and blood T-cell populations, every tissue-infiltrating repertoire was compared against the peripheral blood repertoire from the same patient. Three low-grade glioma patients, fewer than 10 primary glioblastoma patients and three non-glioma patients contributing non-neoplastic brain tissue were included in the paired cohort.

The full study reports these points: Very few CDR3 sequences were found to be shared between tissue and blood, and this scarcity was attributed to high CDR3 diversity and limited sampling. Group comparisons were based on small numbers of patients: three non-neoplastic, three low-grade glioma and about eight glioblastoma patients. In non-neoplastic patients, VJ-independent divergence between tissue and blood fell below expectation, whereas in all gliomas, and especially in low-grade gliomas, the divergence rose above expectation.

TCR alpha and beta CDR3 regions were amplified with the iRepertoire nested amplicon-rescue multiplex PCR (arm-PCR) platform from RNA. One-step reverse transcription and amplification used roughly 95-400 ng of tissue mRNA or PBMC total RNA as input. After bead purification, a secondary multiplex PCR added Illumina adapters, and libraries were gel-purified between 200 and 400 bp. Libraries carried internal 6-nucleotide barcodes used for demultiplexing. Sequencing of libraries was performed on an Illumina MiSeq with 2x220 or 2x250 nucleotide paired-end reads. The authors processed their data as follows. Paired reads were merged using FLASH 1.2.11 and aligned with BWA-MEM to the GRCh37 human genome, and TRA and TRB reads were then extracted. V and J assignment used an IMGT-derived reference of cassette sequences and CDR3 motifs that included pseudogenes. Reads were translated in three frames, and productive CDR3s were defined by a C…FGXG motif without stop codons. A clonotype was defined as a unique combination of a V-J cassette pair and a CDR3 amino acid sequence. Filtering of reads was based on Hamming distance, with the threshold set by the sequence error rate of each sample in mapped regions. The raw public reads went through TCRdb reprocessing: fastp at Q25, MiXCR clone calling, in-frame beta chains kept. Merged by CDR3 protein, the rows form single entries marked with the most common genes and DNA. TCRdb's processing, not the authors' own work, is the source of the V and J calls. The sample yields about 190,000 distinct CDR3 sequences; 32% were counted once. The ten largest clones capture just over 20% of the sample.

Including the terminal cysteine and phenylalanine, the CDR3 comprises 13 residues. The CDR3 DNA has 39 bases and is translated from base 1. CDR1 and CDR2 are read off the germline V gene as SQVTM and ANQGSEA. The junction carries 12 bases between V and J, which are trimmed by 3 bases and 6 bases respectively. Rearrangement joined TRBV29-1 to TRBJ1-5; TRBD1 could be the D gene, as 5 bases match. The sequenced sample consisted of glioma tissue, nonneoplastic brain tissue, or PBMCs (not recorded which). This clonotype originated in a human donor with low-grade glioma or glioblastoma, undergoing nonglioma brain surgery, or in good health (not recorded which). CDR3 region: CSVDQGFGQPQHF. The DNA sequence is TGCAGCGTTGATCAGGGCTTCGGTCAGCCCCAGCATTTT.